The 2 T cell receptor beta chains presented below share a single source sample, sequenced in a study of patients and donors after allogeneic stem cell transplantation. TCRdb analysed the RT-PCR reads with MiXCR anew, one entry per CDR3 protein. The sample lists about 57,000 distinct CDR3 sequences, 10% to 15% seen once, with around a third in the top ten. The sequencing sample was made of blood, either unsorted or a sorted T cell fraction (not recorded which). The receptors stem from a human donor who was either an allogeneic HSCT recipient or a stem cell or donor lymphocyte infusion donor (not recorded which). It is not recorded whose cells these are; they may come from a transplant donor.

The V gene is TRBV6-6, the J gene TRBJ2-1; D call uncertain. Trimming left V 2 bases short and J 0 bases short, with 17 bases between. This CDR3 region has 18 residues. CDR1 and CDR2 from the germline V gene are MNHNY and SVGAGI (reference sequence). In DNA, the CDR3 is TGTGCCAGCAGTTACGACCCCAACACAGTTAGCTCCTACAATGAGCAGTTCTTC. Its translation: CASSYDPNTVSSYNEQFF.

In its sample, this clonotype was seen many times. The chain recombines TRBV20-1 with TRBJ1-4; D is possibly TRBD1 (5 bases). The V end was cut by 0 bases, the J end by 8 bases, with 16 bases between. CDR1 is DFQATT and CDR2 is SNEGSKA in the germline V gene (reference sequence). The CDR3 covers 15 residues. The CDR3 nucleotides are TGCAGTGCTAGAGATCGGACACGCGAGGAAGAAAAACTGTTTTTT. It yields the protein CSARDRTREEEKLFF.